This TCR beta chain was observed in a study of CD8+ T cells in alopecia areata. Study-level findings and limits: Especially in alopecia totalis/universalis, lesional scalp showed greater clonality than normal scalp did.

V was trimmed by 5 bases and J by 5 bases, leaving 16 bases between them. From germline, CDR1 is SQVTM and CDR2 ANQGSEA. This CDR3 has 13 residues. Following extraction, RNA underwent reverse transcription to cDNA, which served as the sequencing template. Profiled with immunoSEQ multiplex PCR; TCRdb holds only in-frame clones, not every one. Among over 150,000 clones listed, almost 65% were seen once. On this clone itself: Its antigen remains unidentified.

V is TRBV29-1 and J is TRBJ2-7; D tentatively fits TRBD1 or TRBD2 (6 bases each). This receptor was taken from a human donor with alopecia areata. The starting material was CD4+ T cells sorted from blood, obtained at week 0. The CDR3 DNA follows: TGCAGCGTTCGAAATCTCGGGGGCCACGAGCAGTACTTC. This translates into CSVRNLGGHEQYF.